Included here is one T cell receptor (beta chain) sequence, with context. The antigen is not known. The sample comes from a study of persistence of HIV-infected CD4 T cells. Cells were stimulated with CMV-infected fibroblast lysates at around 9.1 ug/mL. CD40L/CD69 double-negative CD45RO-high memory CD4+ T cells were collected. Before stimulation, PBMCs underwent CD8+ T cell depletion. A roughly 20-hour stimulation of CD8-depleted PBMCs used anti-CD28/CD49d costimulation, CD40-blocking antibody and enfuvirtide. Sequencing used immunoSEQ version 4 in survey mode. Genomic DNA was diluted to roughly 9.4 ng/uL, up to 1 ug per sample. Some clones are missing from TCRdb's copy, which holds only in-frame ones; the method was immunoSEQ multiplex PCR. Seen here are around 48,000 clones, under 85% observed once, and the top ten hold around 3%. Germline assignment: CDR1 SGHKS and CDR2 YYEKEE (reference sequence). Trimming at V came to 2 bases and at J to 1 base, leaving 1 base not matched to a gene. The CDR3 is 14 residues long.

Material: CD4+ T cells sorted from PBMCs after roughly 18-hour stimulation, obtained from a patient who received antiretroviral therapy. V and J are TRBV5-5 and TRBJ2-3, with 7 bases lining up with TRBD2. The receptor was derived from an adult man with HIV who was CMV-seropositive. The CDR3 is CASSFGLGTDTQYF. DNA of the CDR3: TGTGCCAGCAGCTTTGGACTAGGCACAGATACGCAGTATTTT.